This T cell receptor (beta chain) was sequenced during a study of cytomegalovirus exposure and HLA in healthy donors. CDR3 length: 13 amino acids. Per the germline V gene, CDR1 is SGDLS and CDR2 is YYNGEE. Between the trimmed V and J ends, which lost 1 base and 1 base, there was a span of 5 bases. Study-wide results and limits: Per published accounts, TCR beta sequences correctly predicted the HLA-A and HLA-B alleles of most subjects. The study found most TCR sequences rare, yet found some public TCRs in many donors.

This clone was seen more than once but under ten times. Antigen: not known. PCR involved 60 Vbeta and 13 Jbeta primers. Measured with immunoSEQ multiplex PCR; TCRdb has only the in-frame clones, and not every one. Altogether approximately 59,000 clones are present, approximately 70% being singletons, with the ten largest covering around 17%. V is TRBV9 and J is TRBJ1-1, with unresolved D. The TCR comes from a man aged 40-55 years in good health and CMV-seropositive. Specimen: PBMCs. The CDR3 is CASSVTRNTEAFF. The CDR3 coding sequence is TGTGCCAGCAGCGTAACAAGGAACACTGAAGCTTTCTTT.